This TCR beta chain emerged from a study of early T cells in non-severe SARS-CoV-2 infection. Study-wide context: Bulk RNA taken from unsorted whole blood was sequenced, leaving chains unpaired. Findings and caveats of the study: Missing private and CD4 specificities, VDJdb matching favored anti-spike CD8 responses.

In its sample, this clonotype was seen a few times. The antigen remains undetermined. Germline assignment: CDR1 DFQATT and CDR2 SNEGSKA (reference sequence). The CDR3 sequence is 12 residues long. The V end was cut by 3 bases, the J end by 5 bases, with 10 bases between. cDNA molecules, individually, were tagged with unique molecular identifiers. TCRdb re-derived calls from the 5' RACE reads in MiXCR, one entry per CDR3 protein. The data hold 70,000 to 95,000 distinct CDR3 sequences, with roughly 14% observed a single time. The chain uses TRBV20-1 and TRBJ1-2; no definite D call. The sample was whole blood. This receptor was taken from an adult who was a healthcare worker with PCR-confirmed SARS-CoV-2 infection or an uninfected control (not recorded which). The CDR3 protein is CSARAARYGYTF. In nucleotides, the CDR3 is TGCAGTGCTAGGGCGGCCAGATATGGCTACACCTTC.